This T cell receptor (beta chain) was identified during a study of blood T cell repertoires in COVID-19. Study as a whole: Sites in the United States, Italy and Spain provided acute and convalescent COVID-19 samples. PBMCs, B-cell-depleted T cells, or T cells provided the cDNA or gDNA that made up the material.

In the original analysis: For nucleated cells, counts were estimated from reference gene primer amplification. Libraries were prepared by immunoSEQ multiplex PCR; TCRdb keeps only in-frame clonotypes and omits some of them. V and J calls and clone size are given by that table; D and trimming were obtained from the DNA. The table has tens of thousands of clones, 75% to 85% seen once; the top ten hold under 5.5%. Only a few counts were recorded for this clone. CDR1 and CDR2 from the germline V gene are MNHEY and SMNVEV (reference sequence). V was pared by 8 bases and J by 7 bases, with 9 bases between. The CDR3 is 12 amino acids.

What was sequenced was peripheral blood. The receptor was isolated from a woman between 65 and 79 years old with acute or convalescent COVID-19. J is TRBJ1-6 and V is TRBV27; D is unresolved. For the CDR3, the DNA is TGTGCCAGCTCAACGGGGAATTCACCCCTCCACTTT. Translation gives CASSTGNSPLHF.